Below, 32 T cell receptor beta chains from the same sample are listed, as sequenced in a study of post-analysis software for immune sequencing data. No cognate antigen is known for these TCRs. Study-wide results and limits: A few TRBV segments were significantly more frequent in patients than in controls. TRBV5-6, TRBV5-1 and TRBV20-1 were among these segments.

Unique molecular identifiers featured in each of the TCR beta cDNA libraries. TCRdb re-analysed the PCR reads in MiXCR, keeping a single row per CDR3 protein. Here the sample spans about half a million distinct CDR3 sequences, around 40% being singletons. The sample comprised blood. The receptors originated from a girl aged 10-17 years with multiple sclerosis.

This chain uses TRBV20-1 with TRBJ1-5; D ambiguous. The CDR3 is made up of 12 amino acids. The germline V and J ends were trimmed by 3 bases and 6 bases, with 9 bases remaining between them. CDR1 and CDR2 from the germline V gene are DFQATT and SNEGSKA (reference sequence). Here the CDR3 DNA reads TGCAGTGCTAGTGGCGGGCTTCAGCCCCAGCATTTT. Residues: CSASGGLQPQHF.

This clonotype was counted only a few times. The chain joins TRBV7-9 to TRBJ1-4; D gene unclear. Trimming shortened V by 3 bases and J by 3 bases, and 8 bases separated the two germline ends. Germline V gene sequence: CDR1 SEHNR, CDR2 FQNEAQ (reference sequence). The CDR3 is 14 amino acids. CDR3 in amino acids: CASSLGLANEKLFF. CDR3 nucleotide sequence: TGTGCCAGCAGCTTGGGATTAGCTAATGAAAAACTGTTTTTT.

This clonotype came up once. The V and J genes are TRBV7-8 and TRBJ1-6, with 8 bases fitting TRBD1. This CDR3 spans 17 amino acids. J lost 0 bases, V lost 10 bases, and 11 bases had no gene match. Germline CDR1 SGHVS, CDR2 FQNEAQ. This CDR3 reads CATQGAFTNSYNSPLHF. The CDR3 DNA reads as TGTGCCACCCAGGGGGCGTTCACAAACTCCTATAATTCACCCCTCCACTTT.

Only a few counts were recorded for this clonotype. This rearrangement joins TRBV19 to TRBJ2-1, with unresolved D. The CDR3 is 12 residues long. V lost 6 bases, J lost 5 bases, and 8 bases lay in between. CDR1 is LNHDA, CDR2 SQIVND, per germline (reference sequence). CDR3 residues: CASRNMNNEQFF. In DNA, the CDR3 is TGTGCCAGTAGGAATATGAACAATGAGCAGTTCTTC.

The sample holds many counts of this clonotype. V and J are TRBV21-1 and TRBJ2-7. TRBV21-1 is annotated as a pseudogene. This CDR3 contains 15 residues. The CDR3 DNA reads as TGTGCCAGCAGCAAAGCCGGGGGAGCTCCCTACGAGCAGTACTTC. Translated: CASSKAGGAPYEQYF.

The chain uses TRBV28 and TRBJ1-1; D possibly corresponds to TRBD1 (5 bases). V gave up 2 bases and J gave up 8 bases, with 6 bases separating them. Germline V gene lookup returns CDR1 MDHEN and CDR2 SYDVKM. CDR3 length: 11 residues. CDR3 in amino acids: CASSLRGEAFF. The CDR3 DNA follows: TGTGCCAGCAGTTTACGGGGGGAAGCTTTCTTT.

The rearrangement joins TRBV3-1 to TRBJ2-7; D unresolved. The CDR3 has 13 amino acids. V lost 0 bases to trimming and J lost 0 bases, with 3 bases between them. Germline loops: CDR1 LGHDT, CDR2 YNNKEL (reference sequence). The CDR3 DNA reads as TGTGCCAGCAGCCAAGATTACTCCTACGAGCAGTACTTC. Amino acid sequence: CASSQDYSYEQYF.

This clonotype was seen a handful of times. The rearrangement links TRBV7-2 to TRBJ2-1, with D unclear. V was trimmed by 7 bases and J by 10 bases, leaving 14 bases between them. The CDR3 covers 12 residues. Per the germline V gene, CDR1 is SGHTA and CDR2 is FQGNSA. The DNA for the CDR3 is TGTGCCAGCAAATCCACAGCCCGGGAGCAGTTCTTC. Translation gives CASKSTAREQFF.

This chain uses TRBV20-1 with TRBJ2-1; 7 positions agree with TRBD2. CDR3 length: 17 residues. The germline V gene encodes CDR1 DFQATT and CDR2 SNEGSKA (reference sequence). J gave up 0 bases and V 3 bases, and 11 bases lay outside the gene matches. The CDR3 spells CSASGPGAGSSYNEQFF. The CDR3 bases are TGCAGTGCTAGTGGCCCTGGAGCGGGGAGCTCCTACAATGAGCAGTTCTTC.

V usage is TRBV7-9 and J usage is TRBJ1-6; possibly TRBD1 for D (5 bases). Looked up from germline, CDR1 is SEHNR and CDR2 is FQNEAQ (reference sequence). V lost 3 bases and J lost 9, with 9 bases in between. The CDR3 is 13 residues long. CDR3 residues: CASSLARASPLHF. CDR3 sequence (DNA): TGTGCCAGCAGCTTGGCCAGGGCTTCACCCCTCCACTTT.

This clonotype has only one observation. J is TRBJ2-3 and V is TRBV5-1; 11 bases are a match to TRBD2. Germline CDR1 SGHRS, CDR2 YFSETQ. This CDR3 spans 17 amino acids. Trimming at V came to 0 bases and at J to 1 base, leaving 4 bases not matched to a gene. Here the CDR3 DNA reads TGCGCCAGCAGCTTGGTAACTAGCGGGAGACGCACAGATACGCAGTATTTT. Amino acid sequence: CASSLVTSGRRTDTQYF.

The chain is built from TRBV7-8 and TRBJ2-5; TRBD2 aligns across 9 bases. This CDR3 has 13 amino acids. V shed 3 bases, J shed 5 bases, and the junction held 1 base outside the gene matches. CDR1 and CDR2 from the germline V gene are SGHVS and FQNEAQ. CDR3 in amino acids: CASSFSGSETQYF. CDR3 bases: TGTGCCAGCAGCTTTAGCGGGAGTGAGACCCAGTACTTC.

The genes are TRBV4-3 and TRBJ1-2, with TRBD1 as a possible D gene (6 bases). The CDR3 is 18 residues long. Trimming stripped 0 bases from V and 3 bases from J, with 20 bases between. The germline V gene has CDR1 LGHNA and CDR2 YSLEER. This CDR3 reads CASSQDLRLSGGDYGYTF. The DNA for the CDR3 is TGCGCCAGCAGCCAAGATCTCCGTCTTTCGGGGGGCGACTATGGCTACACCTTC.

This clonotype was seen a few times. In DNA form, the CDR3 reads TGTGCCAGCAGTTTATATTCGCTCCATAGCACAGATACGCAGTATTTT. This codes for CASSLYSLHSTDTQYF. The chain is built from TRBV12-3 or TRBV12-4 and TRBJ2-3; D not certain. Trimming cost V 2 bases and J 0 bases, with 12 bases left between them. This CDR3 contains 16 residues.

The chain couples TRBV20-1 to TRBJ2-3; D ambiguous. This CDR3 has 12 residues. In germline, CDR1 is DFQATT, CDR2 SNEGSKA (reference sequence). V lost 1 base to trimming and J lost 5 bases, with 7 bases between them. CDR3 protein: CSARGGVDTQYF. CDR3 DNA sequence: TGCAGTGCTAGAGGCGGAGTAGATACGCAGTATTTT.

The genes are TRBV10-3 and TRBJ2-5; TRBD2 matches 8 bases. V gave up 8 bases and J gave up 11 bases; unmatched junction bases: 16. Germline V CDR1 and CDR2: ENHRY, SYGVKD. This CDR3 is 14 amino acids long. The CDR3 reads CAIDPGTSHNEQYF. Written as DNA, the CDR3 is TGTGCCATCGATCCCGGGACTAGTCACAATGAGCAGTACTTC.

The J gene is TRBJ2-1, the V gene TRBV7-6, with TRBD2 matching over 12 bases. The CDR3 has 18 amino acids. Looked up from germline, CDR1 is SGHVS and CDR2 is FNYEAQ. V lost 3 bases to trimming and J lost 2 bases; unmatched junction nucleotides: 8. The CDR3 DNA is TGTGCCAGCAGCTTGGGACTAGCGGGCCCAAGAACCTACAATGAGCAGTTCTTC. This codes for CASSLGLAGPRTYNEQFF.

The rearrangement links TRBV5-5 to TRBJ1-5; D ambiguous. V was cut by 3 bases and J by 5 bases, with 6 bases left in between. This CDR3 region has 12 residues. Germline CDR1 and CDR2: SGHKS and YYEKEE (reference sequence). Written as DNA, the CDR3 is TGTGCCAGCAGCTACGGGGATCAGCCCCAGCATTTT. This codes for CASSYGDQPQHF.

In DNA, the CDR3 is TGTGCCACCAGCAGAGGGGGGACTAGCCAGAACCGAGAGTACTTC. This codes for CATSRGGTSQNREYF. V and J are TRBV15 and TRBJ2-5; 9 nucleotides match TRBD2. This CDR3 spans 15 amino acids. Germline-derived CDR1 and CDR2 are LNHNV and YYDKDF (reference sequence). The trim removed 1 base at V and 12 bases at J, leaving 12 bases unmatched. The entire variable domain, with the rest obtained from reference TRBV15 and TRBJ2-5, is as follows: DAMVIQNPRYQVTQFGKPVTLSCSQTLNHNVMYWYQQKSSQAPKLLFHYYDKDFNNEADTPDNFQSRRPNTSFCFLDIRSPGLGDTAMYLCATSRGGTSQNREYFGPGTRLLVL.

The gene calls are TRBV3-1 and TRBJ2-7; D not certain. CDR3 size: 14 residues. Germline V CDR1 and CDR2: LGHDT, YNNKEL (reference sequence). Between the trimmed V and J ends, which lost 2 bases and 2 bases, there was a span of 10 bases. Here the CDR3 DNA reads TGTGCCAGCAGCCAATTTAACGGTCCCTACGAGCAGTACTTC. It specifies CASSQFNGPYEQYF.

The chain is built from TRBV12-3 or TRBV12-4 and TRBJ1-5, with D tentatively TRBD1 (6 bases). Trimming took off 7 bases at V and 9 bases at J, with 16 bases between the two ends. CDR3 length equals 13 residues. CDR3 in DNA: TGTGCCAGCACTCAAAGGGGGGGGGCGCCCCAGCATTTT. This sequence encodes CASTQRGGAPQHF.

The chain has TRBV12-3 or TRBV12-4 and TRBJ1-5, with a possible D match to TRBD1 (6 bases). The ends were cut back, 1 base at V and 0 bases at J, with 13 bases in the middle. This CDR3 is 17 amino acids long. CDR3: CASSLGPGQHSNQPQHF. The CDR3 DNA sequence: TGTGCCAGCAGTTTAGGCCCGGGACAACATAGCAATCAGCCCCAGCATTTT.

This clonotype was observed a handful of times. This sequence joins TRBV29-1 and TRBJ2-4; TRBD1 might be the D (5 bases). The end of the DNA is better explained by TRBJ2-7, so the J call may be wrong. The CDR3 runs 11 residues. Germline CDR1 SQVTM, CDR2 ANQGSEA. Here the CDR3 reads CSSRAAYEQYF. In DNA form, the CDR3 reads TGCAGCTCCAGGGCAGCCTACGAGCAGTACTTC.

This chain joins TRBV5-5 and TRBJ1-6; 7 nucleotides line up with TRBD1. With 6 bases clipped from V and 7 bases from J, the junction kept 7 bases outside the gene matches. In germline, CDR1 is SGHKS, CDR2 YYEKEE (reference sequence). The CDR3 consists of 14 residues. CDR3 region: CASTWGQTNSPLHF. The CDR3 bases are TGTGCCAGCACATGGGGACAGACAAATTCACCCCTCCACTTT.

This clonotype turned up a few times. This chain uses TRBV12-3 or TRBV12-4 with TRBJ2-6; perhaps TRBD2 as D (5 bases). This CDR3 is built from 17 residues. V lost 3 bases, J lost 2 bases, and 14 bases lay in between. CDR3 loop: CASSFARGQTGANVLTF. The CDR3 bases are TGTGCCAGCAGTTTTGCGAGAGGGCAGACTGGGGCCAACGTCCTGACTTTC.

CDR3 protein: CASSGRGYNEQFF. The CDR3, as DNA: TGTGCCAGCAGTGGACGAGGATACAATGAGCAGTTCTTC. The chain employs TRBV6-5 and TRBJ2-1, with D unresolved. CDR3 size: 13 residues. Germline lookup yields CDR1 MNHEY and CDR2 SVGAGI. V dropped 5 bases and J dropped 4 bases, with 9 bases sitting between them.

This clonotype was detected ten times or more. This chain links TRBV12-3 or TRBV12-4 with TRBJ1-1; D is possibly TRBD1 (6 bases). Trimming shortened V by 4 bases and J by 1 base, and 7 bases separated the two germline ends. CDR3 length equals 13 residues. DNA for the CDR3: TGTGCCAGCAGTTCCAGGGGGAACACTGAAGCTTTCTTT. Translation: CASSSRGNTEAFF.

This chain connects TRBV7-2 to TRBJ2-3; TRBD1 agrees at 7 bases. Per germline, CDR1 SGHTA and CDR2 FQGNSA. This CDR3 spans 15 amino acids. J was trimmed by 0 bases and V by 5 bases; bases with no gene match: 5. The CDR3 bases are TGTGCCAGCAGCGCCCACAGGGGAAGCACAGATACGCAGTATTTT. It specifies CASSAHRGSTDTQYF.

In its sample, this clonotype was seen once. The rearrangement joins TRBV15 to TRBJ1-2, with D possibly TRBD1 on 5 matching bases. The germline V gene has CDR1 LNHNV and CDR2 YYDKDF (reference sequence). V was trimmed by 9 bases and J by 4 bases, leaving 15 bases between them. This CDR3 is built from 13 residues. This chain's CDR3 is CATSGTELYGYTF. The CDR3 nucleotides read TGTGCCACTTCCGGGACGGAACTCTATGGCTACACCTTC.

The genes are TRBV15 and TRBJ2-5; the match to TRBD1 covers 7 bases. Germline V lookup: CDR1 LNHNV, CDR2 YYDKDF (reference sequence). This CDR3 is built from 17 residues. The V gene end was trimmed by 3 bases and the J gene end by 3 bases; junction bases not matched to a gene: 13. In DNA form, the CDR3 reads TGTGCCACCAGCAGGGCGTTCGGGACAGCAAGTAAAGAGACCCAGTACTTC. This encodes CATSRAFGTASKETQYF.

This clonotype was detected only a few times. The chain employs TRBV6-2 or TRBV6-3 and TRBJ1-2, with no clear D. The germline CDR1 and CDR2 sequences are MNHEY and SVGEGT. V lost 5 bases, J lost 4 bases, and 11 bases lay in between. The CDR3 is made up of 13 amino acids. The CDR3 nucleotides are TGTGCCAGCAGTGTAGCAGGTCTCTATGGCTACACCTTC. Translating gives CASSVAGLYGYTF.

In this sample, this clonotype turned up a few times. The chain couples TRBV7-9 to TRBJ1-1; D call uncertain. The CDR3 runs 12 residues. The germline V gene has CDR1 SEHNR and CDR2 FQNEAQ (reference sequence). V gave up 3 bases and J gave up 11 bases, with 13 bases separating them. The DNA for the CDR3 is TGTGCCAGCAGCTTTTCCCCAGCGGAGGCTTTCTTT. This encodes CASSFSPAEAFF.